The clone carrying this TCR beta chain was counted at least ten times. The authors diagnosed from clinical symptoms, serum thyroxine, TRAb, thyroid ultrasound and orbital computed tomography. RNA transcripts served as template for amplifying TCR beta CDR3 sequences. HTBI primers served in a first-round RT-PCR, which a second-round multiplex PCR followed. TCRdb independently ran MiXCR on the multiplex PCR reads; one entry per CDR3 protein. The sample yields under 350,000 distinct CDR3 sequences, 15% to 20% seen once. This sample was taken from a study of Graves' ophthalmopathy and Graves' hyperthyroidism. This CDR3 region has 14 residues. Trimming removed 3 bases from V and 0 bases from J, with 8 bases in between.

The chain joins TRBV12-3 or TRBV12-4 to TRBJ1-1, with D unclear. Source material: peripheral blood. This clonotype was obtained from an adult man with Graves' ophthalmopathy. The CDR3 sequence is CASSLESMNTEAFF. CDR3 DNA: TGTGCCAGCAGTTTGGAAAGTATGAACACTGAAGCTTTCTTT.